What follows are 2 T cell receptor beta chains derived from one specimen sequenced in a study of cytomegalovirus exposure and HLA in healthy donors. The table came from immunoSEQ multiplex PCR; TCRdb's copy has only in-frame clones and leaves some out. There are 120,000 or so clones in the sample; roughly 89% occur only once, and 2% lies in the top ten. Material for sequencing was PBMCs. These receptors were taken from a woman aged 18-35 years in good health and CMV-seronegative.

V usage is TRBV6-5 and J usage is TRBJ1-4; perhaps TRBD1 as D (5 bases). CDR1 MNHEY and CDR2 SVGAGI come from the germline V gene. V lost 6 bases to trimming and J lost 8 bases, with 10 bases between them. This CDR3 comprises 12 residues. CDR3 coding DNA: TGTGCCAGCAGACGGGAGGGGGAAAAACTGTTTTTT. This sequence encodes CASRREGEKLFF.

This clone was observed a single time. This rearrangement joins TRBV12-5 to TRBJ2-1; 10 bases are a match to TRBD2. V was pared by 6 bases and J by 1 base, with 3 bases of the junction left unmatched. This CDR3 has 15 amino acids. Per the germline V gene, CDR1 is LGHNT and CDR2 is FRNRAP. CDR3 loop: CASGRTSGSYNEQFF. The CDR3 DNA follows: TGTGCTAGTGGCCGGACTAGCGGTTCCTACAATGAGCAGTTCTTC.